The subject of this entry is one T cell receptor beta chain. The clone's antigen remains unknown. Per-base quality was not reported, and no clone a single base away is much larger than it. The library was built by means of RT-PCR. TCRdb shows the sequencer as Illumina HiSeq 2500. TCRdb reran the public reads through fastp at Q25 and MiXCR, keeping productive beta chains. Under each unique CDR3 protein, matching rows form one entry showing the most common genes and DNA. The sample contains 300,000 to 350,000 distinct CDR3 sequences, about a fifth of them found a single time. About a tenth of the sample rests with the top ten. These data are taken from a study of response to subunit inactivated influenza vaccine (dated by TCRdb to the late 2010s). Study-level background: Deep quantitative profiling of the T cell receptor repertoire was used in the study to follow responses to a trivalent subunit inactivated influenza vaccine. Summary of the overall study and its limitations: The authors proposed that each seasonal influenza vaccination may bring in only a limited number of new T cells.

CDR1 and CDR2, per the germline V gene (reference sequence), are SEHNR and FQNEAQ. Inclusive of the bounding cysteine and phenylalanine, the CDR3 is 12 residues long. Of the read, only the CDR3 DNA is kept; its 36 bases are in frame from base 1. V is pared back by 5 bases and J by 7 bases, with 11 bases lying between the germline termini. The chain uses TRBV7-9 and TRBJ2-5, with TRBD2 tentatively as D gene (6 bases match). This TCR derives from a man aged 50 to 75 who received an inactivated influenza vaccine. Donor details come from another sample of the same person, matched by shared clones. The input for sequencing was PBMCs from blood, taken approximately 20 months after vaccination. The nucleotides read TGTGCCAGCAGCAAGATGGAGGGGACCCAGTACTTC. It specifies CASSKMEGTQYF.